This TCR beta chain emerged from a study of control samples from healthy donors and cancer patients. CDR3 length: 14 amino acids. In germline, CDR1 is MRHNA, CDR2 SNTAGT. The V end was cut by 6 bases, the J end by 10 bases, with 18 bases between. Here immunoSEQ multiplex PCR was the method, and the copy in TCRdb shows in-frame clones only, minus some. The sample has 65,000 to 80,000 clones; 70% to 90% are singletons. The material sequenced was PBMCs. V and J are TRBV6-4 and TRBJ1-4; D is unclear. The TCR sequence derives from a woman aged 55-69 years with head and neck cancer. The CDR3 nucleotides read TGTGCCAGCAGCCAAAACGCGTTCGGAGGAAAACTGTTTTTT. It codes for CASSQNAFGGKLFF.